This entry describes one T cell receptor beta chain. CDR3 length: 15 amino acids. Germline V gene lookup returns CDR1 MNHEY and CDR2 SVGAGI. V lost 6 bases and J lost 0; bases outside the gene matches: 5. The record originates from a study of OX40 agonist ivuxolimab in advanced cancers. The wider study: Recorded diagnoses for dose-escalation patients were hepatocellular carcinoma, melanoma, renal cell or head and neck cancer.

Assay used: immunoSEQ multiplex PCR; TCRdb lists only in-frame clones, some missing. The sample records approximately 100,000 clones, about 90% being singletons. The rearrangement uses TRBV6-5 and TRBJ1-3; 7 positions match TRBD1. The material was CD4+ or CD8+ T cells sorted from blood, obtained in a trial of the OX40 agonist ivuxolimab. The receptor was isolated from an adult with an advanced solid tumor such as melanoma, head and neck, liver or kidney cancer. The chain's CDR3 is CASRSTGRSGNTIYF. CDR3 bases: TGTGCCAGCAGGTCGACAGGGCGCTCTGGAAACACCATATATTTT.